The 25 T cell receptor beta chains below come from one sample, sequenced in a study of cytomegalovirus exposure and HLA in healthy donors. Sequenced by immunoSEQ multiplex PCR; TCRdb stores in-frame clones only, minus some. The sample has around 250,000 clones; 90% are singletons. Sequencing was carried out using PBMCs. These receptors came from a woman in her twenties or thirties in good health and CMV-seronegative.

The rearrangement links TRBV9 to TRBJ1-1, with D possibly TRBD1 on 5 matching bases. With 4 bases removed from V and 3 bases from J, the gap between germline ends came to 16 bases. CDR3 length: 15 residues. The germline V gene encodes CDR1 SGDLS and CDR2 YYNGEE. CDR3 sequence reads: CASSPEDLGDTEAFF. The CDR3 DNA is TGTGCCAGCAGCCCCGAGGACCTGGGGGACACTGAAGCTTTCTTT.

This sequence joins TRBV30 and TRBJ2-1, with 7 bases matching TRBD2. V was clipped by 0 bases and J by 6 bases; unmatched bases: 14. Looked up from germline, CDR1 is GTSNPN and CDR2 is SVGIG (reference sequence). The CDR3 spans 17 residues. The CDR3 is CAWSVRPPRGESNEQFF. CDR3 nucleotide sequence: TGTGCCTGGAGTGTACGTCCCCCTCGGGGGGAGTCCAATGAGCAGTTCTTC.

This clone showed up just once. This chain links TRBV27 with TRBJ2-7; D is unclear. V lost 3 bases to trimming and J lost 5 bases, with 5 bases between them. This CDR3 region has 11 residues. The germline V gene has CDR1 MNHEY and CDR2 SMNVEV (reference sequence). CDR3 sequence (DNA): TGTGCCAGCAGTTTTGGGAACGAGCAGTACTTC. It yields the protein CASSFGNEQYF.

This clone was seen a single time. The chain couples TRBV6-5 to TRBJ2-1; 11 bases map to TRBD2. CDR3 length equals 14 residues. J was trimmed by 7 bases and V by 7 bases; bases with no gene match: 6. Per the germline V gene, CDR1 is MNHEY and CDR2 is SVGAGI. CDR3 protein: CASTSTSGKNEQFF. In nucleotides, the CDR3 is TGTGCCAGCACCTCGACTAGCGGGAAAAATGAGCAGTTCTTC.

The V gene is TRBV27, the J gene TRBJ2-2; TRBD2 might be the D (6 bases). Looked up from germline, CDR1 is MNHEY and CDR2 is SMNVEV (reference sequence). The CDR3 sequence is 16 residues long. V was clipped by 4 bases and J by 2 bases, with 14 bases between them. The CDR3 nucleotides are TGTGCCAGCAGTTGGTCAGGAGGGGATAACACCGGGGAGCTGTTTTTT. Amino acid sequence: CASSWSGGDNTGELFF.

This rearrangement joins TRBV6-6 to TRBJ1-2, with TRBD1 identical over 11 bases. CDR3 length equals 14 residues. Germline V CDR1 and CDR2: MNHNY, SVGAGI (reference sequence). V shed 4 bases, J shed 7 bases, and the junction held 5 bases outside the gene matches. The CDR3 sequence is CASSSRDRGGGYTF. The CDR3 DNA sequence: TGTGCCAGCAGTTCCCGGGACAGGGGGGGTGGCTACACCTTC.

This rearrangement joins TRBV15 to TRBJ2-7; tentative D call: TRBD2 (6 bases). The CDR3 sequence is 16 residues long. Germline-derived CDR1 and CDR2 are LNHNV and YYDKDF (reference sequence). The ends were cut back, 0 bases at V and 0 bases at J, with 12 bases in the middle. The CDR3 spells CATSREGSGRSYEQYF. Written as DNA, the CDR3 is TGTGCCACCAGCAGAGAGGGTAGCGGCCGCTCCTACGAGCAGTACTTC.

The chain has TRBV30 and TRBJ2-2; TRBD1 matches 10 bases. Germline-derived CDR1 and CDR2 are GTSNPN and SVGIG (reference sequence). The CDR3 consists of 15 residues. V shed 7 bases and J 3 bases; nucleotides not matched to a gene: 8. The CDR3 DNA sequence: TGTGCCTCCAGCCGGGACAGGGGTTACACCGGGGAGCTGTTTTTT. Protein sequence: CASSRDRGYTGELFF.

At least ten counts were recorded for this clone. The chain couples TRBV28 to TRBJ2-1; D is perhaps TRBD1 (5 bases). CDR3 size: 12 residues. CDR1 MDHEN and CDR2 SYDVKM come from the germline V gene. V dropped 6 bases and J dropped 8 bases, with 11 bases sitting between them. CDR3 coding DNA: TGTGCCAGCAGAAGGGGCTTCTATGAGCAGTTCTTC. It translates to CASRRGFYEQFF.

This rearrangement joins TRBV5-6 to TRBJ2-7; perhaps TRBD1 as D (6 bases). V shed 1 base and J shed 2 bases, with 16 bases lying between them. The germline V gene encodes CDR1 SGHDT and CDR2 YYEEEE. This CDR3 is built from 16 residues. The CDR3 DNA reads as TGTGCCAGCAGCTTGCCAGGGGACCTCAAGCCCTACGAGCAGTACTTC. Translation: CASSLPGDLKPYEQYF.

This chain connects TRBV11-2 to TRBJ2-6; a possible D gene is TRBD1 (8 bases). Germline V lookup: CDR1 SGHAT, CDR2 FQNNGV. The V gene lost 0 bases and the J gene lost 4 bases, with 16 bases spanning the gap. The CDR3 is 18 amino acids. CDR3 region: CASSLESGTGTGANVLTF. The CDR3 region has the DNA TGTGCCAGCAGCTTAGAGAGCGGGACAGGTACCGGGGCCAACGTCCTGACTTTC.

The rearrangement joins TRBV4-3 to TRBJ2-7; D is unresolved. Trimming left V 4 bases short and J 3 bases short, with 10 bases between. Germline CDR1 LGHNA, CDR2 YSLEER. The CDR3 spans 13 residues. The CDR3 here is CASSPYRNYEQYF. Here the CDR3 DNA reads TGCGCCAGCAGCCCCTACCGGAACTACGAGCAGTACTTC.

The V gene is TRBV28, the J gene TRBJ2-7; D gene unclear. Trimming pared 2 bases from V and 3 bases from J, leaving 11 bases between. The CDR3 spans 14 residues. CDR1 is MDHEN and CDR2 is SYDVKM in the germline V gene. This chain's CDR3 is CASSLISGYYEQYF. CDR3 DNA sequence: TGTGCCAGCAGTTTAATTTCGGGTTACTACGAGCAGTACTTC.

The rearrangement uses TRBV2 and TRBJ2-7; 11 bases match TRBD2. V gave up 8 bases and J gave up 3 bases; unmatched junction bases: 9. The CDR3 sequence is 15 residues long. Looked up from germline, CDR1 is SNHLY and CDR2 is FYNNEI. CDR3 loop: CASRLAGGAFYEQYF. CDR3 in DNA: TGTGCCAGCCGCCTAGCGGGAGGCGCGTTCTACGAGCAGTACTTC.

This clone was found once. A much larger clone differs from this one at a single base, so this may be a read error. V is TRBV7-9 and J is TRBJ2-7; D gene unclear. The CDR3 runs 11 residues. Germline assignment: CDR1 SEHNR and CDR2 FQNEAQ (reference sequence). V was pared by 1 base and J by 4 bases, with 2 bases between. CDR3 DNA: TGTGCCAGCAGCTTAGAGTACGAGCAGTACTTC. Residues: CASSLEYEQYF.

V and J are TRBV4-1 and TRBJ2-7; D uncertain. The CDR3 consists of 14 residues. V lost 1 base, J lost 0 bases, and 7 bases lay in between. Germline CDR1 and CDR2: MGHRA and YSYEKL. The CDR3 nucleotides read TGCGCCAGCAGCCAAGTGGCGGACTCCTACGAGCAGTACTTC. It specifies CASSQVADSYEQYF.

The J gene is TRBJ1-2, the V gene TRBV14; no reliable D call. The CDR3 sequence is 13 residues long. Germline V gene lookup returns CDR1 SGHDN and CDR2 FVKESK. Trimming removed 1 base from V and 6 bases from J, with 9 bases in between. CDR3 coding DNA: TGTGCCAGCAGCCAAGCTCTCCAGGATGGCTACACCTTC. Translation: CASSQALQDGYTF.

The chain has TRBV10-1 and TRBJ2-7; a possible D gene is TRBD1 (6 bases). V gave up 8 bases and J gave up 4 bases, with 33 bases separating them. From germline, CDR1 is WNHNN and CDR2 SYGVQD (reference sequence). The CDR3 extends over 19 amino acids. For the CDR3, the DNA is TGCGCCAGCGAGCCTAAAGGGAACCACAGGGTCGAAGGTGCATACGAGCAGTACTTC. Amino acids: CASEPKGNHRVEGAYEQYF.

The chain uses TRBV5-4 and TRBJ2-2; D might be TRBD1 or TRBD2, each matching 6 bases. From germline, CDR1 is SGHNT and CDR2 YYREEE (reference sequence). The CDR3 consists of 16 residues. Trimming pared 0 bases from V and 4 bases from J, leaving 13 bases between. Here the CDR3 reads CASSLDMEGGTGELFF. As DNA, the CDR3 is TGTGCCAGCAGCTTGGATATGGAGGGGGGCACCGGGGAGCTGTTTTTT.

This chain connects TRBV7-9 to TRBJ2-7, with D perhaps TRBD1 (5 bases). The CDR3 runs to 14 residues. Deletions cut 5 bases from V and 1 base from J, with 12 bases between. The germline CDR1 and CDR2 sequences are SEHNR and FQNEAQ (reference sequence). CDR3 in DNA: TGTGCCAGCAGCCCATGGGGCAATTCCTACGAGCAGTACTTC. Translating gives CASSPWGNSYEQYF.

The chain couples TRBV2 to TRBJ2-5; D may be TRBD1 (7 bases). Trimming took 7 bases from V and 1 from J, leaving 13 bases between them. CDR1 SNHLY and CDR2 FYNNEI come from the germline V gene. This CDR3 spans 14 amino acids. CDR3 nucleotide sequence: TGTGCCAGCAAGGGGGCGGGGATCCAAGAGACCCAGTACTTC. Its protein product is CASKGAGIQETQYF.

J is TRBJ1-2 and V is TRBV6-1; perhaps TRBD1 as D (6 bases). The germline CDR1 and CDR2 sequences are MNHNS and SASEGT. V lost 4 bases, J lost 5 bases, and 14 bases lay in between. The CDR3 runs 14 residues. The DNA of the CDR3 is TGTGCCAGCAGTGTTTTCAGGGGCGGGTATGGCTACACCTTC. Protein product: CASSVFRGGYGYTF.

The chain is built from TRBV10-3 and TRBJ2-2; D is ambiguous. V dropped 3 bases and J dropped 2 bases, with 4 bases sitting between them. The CDR3 sequence is 13 residues long. The germline V gene has CDR1 ENHRY and CDR2 SYGVKD. CDR3 in amino acids: CAISDSNTGELFF. CDR3 nucleotide sequence: TGTGCCATCAGTGACTCTAACACCGGGGAGCTGTTTTTT.

The chain links TRBV19 to TRBJ2-3; TRBD2 matches 8 bases. The germline gives CDR1 LNHDA, CDR2 SQIVND (reference sequence). J was trimmed by 4 bases and V by 6 bases; bases with no gene match: 21. This CDR3 spans 19 amino acids. This CDR3 is CASRPRGPASGLMPDTQYF. CDR3 sequence (DNA): TGTGCCAGTAGACCAAGGGGTCCGGCTAGCGGGCTGATGCCAGATACGCAGTATTTT.

The chain links TRBV27 to TRBJ2-4; 10 nucleotides match TRBD2. Germline loops: CDR1 MNHEY, CDR2 SMNVEV (reference sequence). V lost 3 bases, J lost 1 base, and 12 bases stayed unmatched. The CDR3 is 19 residues long. CDR3: CASSLSLAGVGGAKNIQYF. Here the CDR3 DNA reads TGTGCCAGCAGTTTGAGTCTAGCGGGAGTGGGAGGGGCCAAAAACATTCAGTACTTC.